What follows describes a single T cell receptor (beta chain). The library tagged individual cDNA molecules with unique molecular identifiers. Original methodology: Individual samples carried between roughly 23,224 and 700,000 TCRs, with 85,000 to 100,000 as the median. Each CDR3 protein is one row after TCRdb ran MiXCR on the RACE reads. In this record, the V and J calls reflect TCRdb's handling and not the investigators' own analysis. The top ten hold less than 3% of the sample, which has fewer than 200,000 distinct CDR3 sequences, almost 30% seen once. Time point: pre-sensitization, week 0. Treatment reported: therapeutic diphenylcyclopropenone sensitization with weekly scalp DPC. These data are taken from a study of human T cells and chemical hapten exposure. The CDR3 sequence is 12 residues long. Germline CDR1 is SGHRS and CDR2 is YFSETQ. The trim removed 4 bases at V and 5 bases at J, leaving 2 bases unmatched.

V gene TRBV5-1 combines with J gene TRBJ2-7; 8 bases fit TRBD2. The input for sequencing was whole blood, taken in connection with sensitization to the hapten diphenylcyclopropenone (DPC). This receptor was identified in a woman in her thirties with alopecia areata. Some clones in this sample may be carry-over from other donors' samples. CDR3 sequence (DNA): TGCGCCAGCAGCGGTAGCGGGAACGAGCAGTACTTC. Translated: CASSGSGNEQYF.